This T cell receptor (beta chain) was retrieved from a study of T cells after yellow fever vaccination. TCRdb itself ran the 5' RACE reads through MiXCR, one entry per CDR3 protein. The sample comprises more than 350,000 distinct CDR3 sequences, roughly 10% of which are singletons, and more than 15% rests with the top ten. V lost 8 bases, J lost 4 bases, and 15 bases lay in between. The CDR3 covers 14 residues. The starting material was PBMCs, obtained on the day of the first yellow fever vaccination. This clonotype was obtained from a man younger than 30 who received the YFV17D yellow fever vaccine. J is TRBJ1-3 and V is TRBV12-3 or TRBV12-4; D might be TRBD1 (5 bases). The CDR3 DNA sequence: TGTGCCAGCGTTGGCTGGACAAACGGAAACACCATATATTTT. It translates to CASVGWTNGNTIYF.